A single sample is the source of the 11 T cell receptor beta chains below, sequenced in a study of regulatory T cells in long-lasting Graves disease. Arm-PCR of CDR3 regions and iRepertoire HTBI primers were used to build TCR beta libraries. MiXCR, run by TCRdb on the multiplex PCR reads, gives a single entry per CDR3 protein. The sample lists 250,000 to 400,000 distinct CDR3 sequences; 15% to 20% were seen once. The sample's time point: newly diagnosed GD, antithyroid drugs for less than 3 months. RNA isolated from PBMCs was used to make the TCR library. The sequenced sample was peripheral blood mononuclear cells (PBMCs), obtained at new diagnosis, from a patient treated with antithyroid drugs. The receptors shown here come from a female donor with Graves disease.

The V gene is TRBV2, the J gene TRBJ2-1, with TRBD2 identical over 13 bases. CDR1 and CDR2 from the germline V gene are SNHLY and FYNNEI. The CDR3 length is 18 residues. V was pared by 8 bases and J by 8 bases, with 18 bases of the junction left unmatched. CDR3 region: CASSTGTSGTSAYDEQFF. The CDR3 DNA sequence: TGTGCCAGCTCAACCGGGACTAGCGGGACTTCGGCATACGATGAGCAGTTCTTC.

The sample holds many counts of this clonotype. The CDR3 region is CASSYMGAEQYF. In DNA form, the CDR3 reads TGTGCCAGCAGTTATATGGGAGCCGAGCAGTACTTC. The chain combines TRBV6-5 with TRBJ2-7, with D perhaps TRBD2 (5 bases). The CDR3 is 12 amino acids. CDR1 and CDR2 from the germline V gene are MNHEY and SVGAGI. V was trimmed by 3 bases and J by 6 bases, leaving 9 bases between them.

There are many counts of this clonotype. The chain has TRBV6-1 and TRBJ1-1, with a weak D call TRBD1 (6 bases). The CDR3 has 13 residues. V was trimmed by 6 bases and J by 1 base, leaving 9 bases between them. Germline values: CDR1 MNHNS, CDR2 SASEGT. In DNA form, the CDR3 reads TGTGCCAGCAGCCGCAGGGGGAACACTGAAGCTTTCTTT. This sequence encodes CASSRRGNTEAFF.

This clonotype was recorded a few times. The chain uses TRBV25-1 and TRBJ2-7; D gene uncertain. Germline values: CDR1 MGHDK, CDR2 SYGVNS. The CDR3 sequence is 13 residues long. V lost 6 bases and J lost 5, with 14 bases in between. CDR3 sequence reads: CASSPPTGDEQYF. CDR3 sequence (DNA): TGTGCCAGCAGCCCCCCGACGGGTGACGAGCAGTACTTC.

This clonotype has at least ten counts. This chain links TRBV5-1 with TRBJ1-1; D is uncertain. V lost 6 bases and J 4 bases, leaving 7 bases between the germline ends. The CDR3 loop spans 11 amino acids. The germline V gene encodes CDR1 SGHRS and CDR2 YFSETQ. The chain's CDR3 is CASNLGTEAFF. CDR3 in DNA: TGCGCCAGCAACCTAGGCACTGAAGCTTTCTTT. The whole variable domain, filled in from reference TRBV5-1 and TRBJ1-1, reads KAGVTQTPRYLIKTRGQQVTLSCSPISGHRSVSWYQQTPGQGLQFLFEYFSETQRNKGNFPGRFSGRQFSNSRSEMNVSTLELGDSALYLCASNLGTEAFFGQGTRLTVV.

This clonotype was counted at least ten times. The J gene is TRBJ1-6, the V gene TRBV30; 7 bases agree with TRBD1. The CDR3 spans 12 residues. Germline CDR1 and CDR2: GTSNPN and SVGIG (reference sequence). With V trimmed by 5 bases and J by 7 bases, 2 bases remained unmatched. This CDR3 reads CAWGDSNSPLHF. In DNA form, the CDR3 reads TGTGCCTGGGGGGACAGCAATTCACCCCTCCACTTT.

On this clonotype itself: The junction departs from germline at one end; a sequencing error may be responsible. The genes are TRBV6-1 and TRBJ2-1, with 9 bases aligning to TRBD2. The CDR3 extends over 19 amino acids. Germline V gives CDR1 MNHNS, CDR2 SASEGT. CDR3 DNA sequence: TGTGCCACCAGTGTCGGAGAGCCGGCCCCGGGGACTAGCAGGAATGAGCAGTTCTTC. Residues: CATSVGEPAPGTSRNEQFF.

There are a few counts of this clonotype. The J gene is TRBJ1-2, the V gene TRBV6-2 or TRBV6-3, with D hard to call. CDR1 is MNHEY, CDR2 SVGEGT, per germline. V was shortened by 6 bases and J by 0 bases, with 8 bases between the two germline ends. CDR3 length equals 13 residues. The CDR3 reads CASRSQSNYGYTF. DNA of the CDR3: TGTGCCAGCAGATCACAATCTAACTATGGCTACACCTTC.

This clonotype was seen at least ten times. The rearrangement links TRBV27 to TRBJ1-2; TRBD1 might be the D (6 bases). This CDR3 region has 14 residues. The ends were cut back, 2 bases at V and 9 bases at J, with 16 bases in the middle. CDR1 is MNHEY and CDR2 is SMNVEV in the germline V gene (reference sequence). The DNA for the CDR3 is TGTGCCAGCAGTTTAGACGCCCGGAGGGGGAGCTACACCTTC. Protein: CASSLDARRGSYTF.

The DNA for the CDR3 is TGTGCCAGTAGTACTACAGGGGGCTCTGGAAACACCATATATTTT. This translates into CASSTTGGSGNTIYF. The genes are TRBV19 and TRBJ1-3; 8 nucleotides line up with TRBD1. The J segment lost 0 bases and the V segment lost 4 bases, leaving 2 bases of the junction unmatched. The CDR3 runs to 15 residues. Germline CDR1 LNHDA, CDR2 SQIVND (reference sequence). The full variable domain, rest sourced from reference TRBV19 and TRBJ1-3, is DGGITQSPKYLFRKEGQNVTLSCEQNLNHDAMYWYRQDPGQGLRLIYYSQIVNDFQKGDIAEGYSVSREKKESFPLTVTSAQKNPTAFYLCASSTTGGSGNTIYFGEGSWLTVV.

This clonotype was found many times. The J gene is TRBJ2-7, the V gene TRBV12-3 or TRBV12-4; 7 bases align to TRBD2. V was pared by 1 base and J by 0 bases, with 0 bases of the junction left unmatched. This CDR3 spans 14 amino acids. The CDR3 loop reads CASSLGGGSYEQYF. The CDR3 bases are TGTGCCAGCAGTTTAGGCGGGGGCTCCTACGAGCAGTACTTC.